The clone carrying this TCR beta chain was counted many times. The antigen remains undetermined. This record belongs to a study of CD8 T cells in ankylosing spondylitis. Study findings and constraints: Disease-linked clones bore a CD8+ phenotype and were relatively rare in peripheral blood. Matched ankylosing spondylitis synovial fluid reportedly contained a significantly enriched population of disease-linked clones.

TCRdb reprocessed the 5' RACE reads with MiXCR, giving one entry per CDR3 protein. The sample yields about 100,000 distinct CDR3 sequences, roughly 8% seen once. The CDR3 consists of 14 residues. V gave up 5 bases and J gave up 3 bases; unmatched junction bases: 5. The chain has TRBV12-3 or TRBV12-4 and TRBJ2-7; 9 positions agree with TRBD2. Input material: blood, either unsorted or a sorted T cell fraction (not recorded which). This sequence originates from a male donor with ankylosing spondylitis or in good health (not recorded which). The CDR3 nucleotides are TGTGCCAGCAGTCCACAGACTAGCGGCTACGAGCAGTACTTC. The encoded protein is CASSPQTSGYEQYF.